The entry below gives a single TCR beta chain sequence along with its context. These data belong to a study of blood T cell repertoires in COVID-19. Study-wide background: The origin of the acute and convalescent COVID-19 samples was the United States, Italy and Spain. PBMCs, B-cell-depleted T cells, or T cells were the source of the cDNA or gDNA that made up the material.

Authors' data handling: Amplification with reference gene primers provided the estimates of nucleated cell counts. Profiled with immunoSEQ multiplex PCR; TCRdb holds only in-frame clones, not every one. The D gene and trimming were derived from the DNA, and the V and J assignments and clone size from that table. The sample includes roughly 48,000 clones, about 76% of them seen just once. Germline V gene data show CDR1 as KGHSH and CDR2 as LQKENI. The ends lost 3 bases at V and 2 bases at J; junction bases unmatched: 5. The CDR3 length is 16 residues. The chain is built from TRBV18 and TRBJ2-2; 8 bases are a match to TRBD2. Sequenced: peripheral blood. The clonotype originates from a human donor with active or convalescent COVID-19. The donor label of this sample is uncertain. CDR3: CASSPTTSANTGELFF. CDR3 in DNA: TGTGCCAGCTCACCGACGACTAGCGCTAACACCGGGGAGCTGTTTTTT.